This passage covers 10 T cell receptor beta chains from one sample sequenced in a study of spatial heterogeneity in lung cancer. The time point denotes: sample taken at primary tumor resection. In each case, whole RNA from tumor, nontumor lung or frozen PBMC was sequenced unsorted. TCRdb processed the 5' RACE reads anew with MiXCR; each CDR3 protein has one entry. Seen here are around 10,000 distinct CDR3 sequences, over 6.5% observed once, and the top ten hold more than 20%. The sequences come from PBMCs, collected at surgery. The origin of the receptors is a male donor with early-stage non-small cell lung cancer.

This clonotype counts as medium-sized. The rearrangement links TRBV7-2 to TRBJ1-1, with D unclear. Germline values: CDR1 SGHTA, CDR2 FQGNSA. This CDR3 comprises 15 residues. Trimming removed 1 base from V and 0 bases from J, with 9 bases in between. Here the CDR3 reads CASSLVQLMNTEAFF. CDR3 sequence (DNA): TGTGCCAGCAGCTTAGTTCAGTTGATGAACACTGAAGCTTTCTTT.

Many counts were recorded for this clonotype. This chain links TRBV12-3 or TRBV12-4 with TRBJ2-1; D gene uncertain. Deletions cut 3 bases from V and 6 bases from J, with 12 bases between. The CDR3 is 14 amino acids. The CDR3 reads CASSFLATTNEQFF. The CDR3 DNA reads TGTGCCAGCAGTTTTTTGGCTACTACCAATGAGCAGTTCTTC.

Many counts were recorded for this clonotype. This chain uses TRBV6-2 or TRBV6-3 with TRBJ1-5; 8 positions match TRBD1. V lost 5 bases to trimming and J lost 11 bases; unmatched junction nucleotides: 8. The CDR3 contains 13 residues. The V gene's germline CDR1 is MNHEY and CDR2 SVGEGT. The CDR3 reads CASSPRGPPTQHF. The CDR3 DNA sequence: TGTGCCAGCAGTCCCAGGGGGCCTCCGACCCAGCATTTT.

This clonotype was counted between two and nine times. The J gene is TRBJ2-3, the V gene TRBV20-1, with 9 bases aligning to TRBD2. Germline CDR1 DFQATT, CDR2 SNEGSKA (reference sequence). This CDR3 comprises 15 residues. Germline trimming cut 0 bases from V and 6 bases from J; bases unmatched to any gene: 7. The CDR3 loop is CSARDSGGAWDTQYF. CDR3 nucleotides: TGCAGTGCTAGAGATAGCGGGGGAGCCTGGGATACGCAGTATTTT.

This clonotype occurred many times. The CDR3 coding sequence is TGTGCCAGCAGCTTAACACGGGGGCCGAACGGGGAGCTGTTTTTT. Its protein product is CASSLTRGPNGELFF. The rearrangement links TRBV7-2 to TRBJ2-2; D tentatively reads TRBD1 or TRBD2 (6 bases each). V lost 2 bases and J 7 bases, leaving 14 bases between the germline ends. The CDR3 extends over 15 amino acids. The V gene's germline CDR1 is SGHTA and CDR2 FQGNSA.

This clonotype was observed many times. This rearrangement joins TRBV21-1 to TRBJ2-7; the table's D gene call, TRBD1, was not cross checked with the DNA. TRBV21-1 is marked as a pseudogene. The CDR3 has 22 residues. The CDR3 nucleotides are TGTGCCAGCAGCAAAGTCGAGGGCATCGGCTGCGGGATGGGACAGAATTTTTACGAGCAGTACTTC. It codes for CASSKVEGIGCGMGQNFYEQYF.

This clonotype is medium-sized within its sample. This rearrangement joins TRBV7-2 to TRBJ2-1; D unresolved. Germline V gives CDR1 SGHTA, CDR2 FQGNSA. Trimming pared 3 bases from V and 6 bases from J, leaving 9 bases between. The CDR3 consists of 13 residues. The CDR3 DNA reads as TGTGCCAGCAGCTTGAGACCCCCCAATGAGCAGTTCTTC. This encodes CASSLRPPNEQFF. Full variable domain (outside the CDR3, taken from reference TRBV7-2 and TRBJ2-1): GAGVSQSPSNKVTEKGKDVELRCDPISGHTALYWYRQSLGQGLEFLIYFQGNSAPDKSGLPSDRFSAERTGGSVSTLTIQRTQQEDSAVYLCASSLRPPNEQFFGPGTRLTVL.

This clonotype has more than one count but fewer than ten. The chain recombines TRBV29-1 with TRBJ2-1; TRBD1 agrees at 7 bases. Germline V CDR1 and CDR2: SQVTM, ANQGSEA. Trimming at V came to 6 bases and at J to 3 bases, leaving 8 bases not matched to a gene. CDR3 length: 14 residues. The DNA of the CDR3 is TGCAGCGTAGTAGACAGGGCCAGCTACAATGAGCAGTTCTTC. The encoded protein is CSVVDRASYNEQFF.

This clonotype rates as medium-sized (0.01 to 0.1%). The rearrangement uses TRBV27 and TRBJ1-5; unclear D gene. The germline V gene has CDR1 MNHEY and CDR2 SMNVEV (reference sequence). The CDR3 loop spans 12 amino acids. V lost 5 bases and J lost 0, with 2 bases in between. The CDR3 reads CASSPSNQPQHF. The CDR3 nucleotides read TGTGCCAGCAGTCCTAGCAATCAGCCCCAGCATTTT.

This clonotype has at least ten counts. The chain has TRBV2 and TRBJ2-3; TRBD2 agrees at 8 bases. The V gene end was trimmed by 5 bases and the J gene end by 3 bases; junction bases not matched to a gene: 7. In germline, CDR1 is SNHLY, CDR2 FYNNEI. This CDR3 contains 15 residues. In DNA form, the CDR3 reads TGTGCCAGCAGTCGGGCCAGCGGGGGAACAGATACGCAGTATTTT. Amino acids: CASSRASGGTDTQYF.